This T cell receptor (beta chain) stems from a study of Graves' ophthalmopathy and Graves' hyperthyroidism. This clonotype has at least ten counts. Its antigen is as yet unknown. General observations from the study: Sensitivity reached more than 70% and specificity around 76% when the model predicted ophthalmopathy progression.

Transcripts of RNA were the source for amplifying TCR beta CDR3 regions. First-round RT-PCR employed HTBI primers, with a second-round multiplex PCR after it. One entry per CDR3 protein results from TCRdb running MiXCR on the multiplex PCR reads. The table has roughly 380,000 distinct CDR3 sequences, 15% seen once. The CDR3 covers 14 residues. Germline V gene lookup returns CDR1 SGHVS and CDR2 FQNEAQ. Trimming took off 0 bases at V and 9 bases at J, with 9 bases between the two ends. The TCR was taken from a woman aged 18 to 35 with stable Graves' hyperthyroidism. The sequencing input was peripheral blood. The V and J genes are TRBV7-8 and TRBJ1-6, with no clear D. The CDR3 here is CASSLAPSSSPLHF. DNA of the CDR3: TGTGCCAGCAGCTTAGCTCCAAGTTCTTCACCCCTCCACTTT.